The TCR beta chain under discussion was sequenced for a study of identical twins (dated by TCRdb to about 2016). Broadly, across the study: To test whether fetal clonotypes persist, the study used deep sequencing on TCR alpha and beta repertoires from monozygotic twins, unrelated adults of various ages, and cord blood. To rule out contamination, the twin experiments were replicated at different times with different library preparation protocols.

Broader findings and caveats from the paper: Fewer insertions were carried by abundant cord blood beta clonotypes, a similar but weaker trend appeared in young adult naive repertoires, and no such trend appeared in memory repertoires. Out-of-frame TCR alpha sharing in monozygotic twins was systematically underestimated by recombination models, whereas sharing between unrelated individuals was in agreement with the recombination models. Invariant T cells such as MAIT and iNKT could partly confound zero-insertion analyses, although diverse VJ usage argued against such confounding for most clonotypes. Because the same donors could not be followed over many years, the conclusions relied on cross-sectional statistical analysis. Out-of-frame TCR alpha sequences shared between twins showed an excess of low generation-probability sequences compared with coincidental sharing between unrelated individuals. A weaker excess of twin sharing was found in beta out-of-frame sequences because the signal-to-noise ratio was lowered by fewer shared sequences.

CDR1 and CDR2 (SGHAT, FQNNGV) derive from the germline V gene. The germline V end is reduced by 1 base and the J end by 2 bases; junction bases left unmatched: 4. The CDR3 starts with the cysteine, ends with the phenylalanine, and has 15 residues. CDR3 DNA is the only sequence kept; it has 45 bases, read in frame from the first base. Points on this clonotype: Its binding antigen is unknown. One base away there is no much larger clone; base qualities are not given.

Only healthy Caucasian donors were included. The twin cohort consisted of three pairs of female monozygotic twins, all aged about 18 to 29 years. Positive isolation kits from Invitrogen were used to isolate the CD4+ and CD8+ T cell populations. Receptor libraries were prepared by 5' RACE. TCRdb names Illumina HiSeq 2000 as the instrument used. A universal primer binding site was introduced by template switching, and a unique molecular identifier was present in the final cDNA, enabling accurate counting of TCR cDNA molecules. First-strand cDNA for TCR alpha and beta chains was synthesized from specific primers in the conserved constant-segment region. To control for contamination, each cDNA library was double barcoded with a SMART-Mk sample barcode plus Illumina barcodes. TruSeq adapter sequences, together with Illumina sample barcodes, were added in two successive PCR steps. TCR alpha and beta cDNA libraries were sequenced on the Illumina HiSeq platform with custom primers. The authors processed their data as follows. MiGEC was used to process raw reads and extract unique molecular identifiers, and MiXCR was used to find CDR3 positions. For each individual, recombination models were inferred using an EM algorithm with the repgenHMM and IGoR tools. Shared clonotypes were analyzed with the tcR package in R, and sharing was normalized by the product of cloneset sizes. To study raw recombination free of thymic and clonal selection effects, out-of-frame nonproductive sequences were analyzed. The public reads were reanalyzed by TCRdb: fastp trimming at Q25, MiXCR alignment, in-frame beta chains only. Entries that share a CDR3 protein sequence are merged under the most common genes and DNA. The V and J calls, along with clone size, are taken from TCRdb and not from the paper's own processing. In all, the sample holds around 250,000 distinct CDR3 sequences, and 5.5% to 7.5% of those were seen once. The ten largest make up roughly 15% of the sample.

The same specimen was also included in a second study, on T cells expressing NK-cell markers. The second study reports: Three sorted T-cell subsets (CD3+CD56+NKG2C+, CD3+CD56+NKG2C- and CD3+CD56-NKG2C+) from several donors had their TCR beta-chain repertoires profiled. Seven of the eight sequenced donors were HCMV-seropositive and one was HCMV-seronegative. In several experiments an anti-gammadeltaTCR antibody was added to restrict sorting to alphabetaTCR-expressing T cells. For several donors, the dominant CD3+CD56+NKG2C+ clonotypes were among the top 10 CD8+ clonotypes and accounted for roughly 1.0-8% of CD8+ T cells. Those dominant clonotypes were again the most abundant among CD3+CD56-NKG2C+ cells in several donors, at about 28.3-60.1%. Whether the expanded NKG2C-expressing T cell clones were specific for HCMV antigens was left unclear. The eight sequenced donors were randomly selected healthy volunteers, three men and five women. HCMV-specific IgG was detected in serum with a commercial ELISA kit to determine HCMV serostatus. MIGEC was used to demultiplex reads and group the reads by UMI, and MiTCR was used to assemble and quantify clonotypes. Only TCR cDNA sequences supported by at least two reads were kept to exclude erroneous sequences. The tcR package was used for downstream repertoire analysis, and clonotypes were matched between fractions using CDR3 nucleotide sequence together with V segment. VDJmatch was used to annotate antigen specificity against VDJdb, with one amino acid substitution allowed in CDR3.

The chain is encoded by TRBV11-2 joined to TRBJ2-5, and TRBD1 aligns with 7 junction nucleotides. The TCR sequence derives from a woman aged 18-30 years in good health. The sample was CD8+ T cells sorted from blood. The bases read TGTGCCAGCAGCTTAGCGCCAGGGGGACAAGAGACCCAGTACTTC. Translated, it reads CASSLAPGGQETQYF.